This TCR beta chain was identified during a study of cytomegalovirus exposure and HLA in healthy donors (dated by TCRdb to the late 2010s). In the study overall: According to an earlier analysis of 587 of the donors, some 180 million T cells yielded 117 million unique TCR beta sequences and 276 Gb of sequence data. An early release covering more than 500 HLA-typed donors comprised about 300 gigabases of sequencing data and 85 million to 100 million unique TCR sequences. Among the roughly 390 genotyped donors, more than 70% belonged to the genetic ancestry cluster associated with self-reported Caucasian donors. The study was designed to test whether signatures of past pathogen exposure could be identified by cataloging public T cell receptors. Using immunosequencing, the study profiled T cell repertoires from about 610 subjects and related those repertoires to cytomegalovirus serostatus. A separate validation cohort of roughly 110 different subjects was used in addition to the 666-subject first cohort. To predict cytomegalovirus infection status, the study brought together high-throughput TCR immunosequencing, statistical association of individual TCRs with disease status, and machine learning. A later analysis re-analyzed previously published TCR beta repertoires from roughly 690 donors and added high-resolution HLA genotyping to study TCR occurrence patterns. Rather than drawing on any new phenotypic data, the later analysis identified candidate immune exposures from TCR beta sequences and the way those sequences occurred across donors. An earlier analysis of roughly 580 of the donors used high-throughput TCR beta sequencing to judge whether each TCR beta V gene segment behaved as functional or pseudogenic. Alongside the repertoire data, information on donor age, sex, ethnicity and CMV serostatus was compiled. A later genetic analysis took genome-wide SNP genotypes for about 55% of the 666 donors and used that subset as a discovery cohort. All discovery cohort repertoires had been generated on a single sequencing platform. Class I and class II HLA loci were covered by the typing at four-digit resolution. Typing coverage varied by locus: about 620-630 donors for A, B, C, DRB1 and DQB1; roughly 510 for DQA1; about 600 for DPA1; roughly 450 for DPB1. Several DR-DQ haplotypes were treated as single units for association and clustering because of strong linkage in the cohort. Across around 400 genotyped donors of the cohort, an average of about 220,000 unique TCR beta nucleotide sequences per donor were sequenced, and approximately 17% of those sequences were non-productive. What the work shows at the level of the full study, not this receptor alone: The authors suggested that the approach could potentially be generalized to other disease states and immunological phenotypes. Compared with equally common non-associated chains, HLA-associated TCR beta chains in a later analysis were more clonally expanded and had lower generation probabilities. A later analysis associated some 17,000 TCR beta sequences with specific HLA alleles at a false discovery rate of 0.05. Linkage disequilibrium might explain the correlated functional status among segregating V segments, but an unknown experimental factor could not be ruled out. An association between a missense DCLRE1C variant and V-gene and J-gene trimming of TCR beta chains was found in a later genetic analysis and replicated in an independent cohort. The study listed 170 or so TCR beta chains as associated with cytomegalovirus. A group of highly shared sequence variants was considered likely to be a technical artifact of the sequencing pipeline. A few of the identified cytomegalovirus-associated TCR beta chains were confirmed in vitro to be specific for cytomegalovirus antigens. The cohort was sequenced for TCR beta chains only, and without alpha or paired-chain data the features that could be detected were limited. Compared with the roughly 720-donor mean, donors in an Asian-associated ancestry cluster had fewer N-insertions in productive TCRs, according to a later genetic analysis. According to a later analysis, parvovirus B19, influenza, CMV and Epstein-Barr virus appeared linked to several top co-occurrence clusters. For the cohort, immune exposure information was limited to CMV serostatus. Broadly in line with IMGT annotations, most TCR beta V segments showed up in productive rearrangements about 87% or about 30% of the time in an earlier analysis of 450 to 600 of the donors. A later analysis found that TCR association rates varied across HLA loci, with DRB1 alleles showing the most associated TCRs and HLA-C alleles the fewest. Most TCR sequences were seen in very few donors, while some public TCRs were found in many individuals. Because counts were too low, about 18 rarely observed V segments, including chromosome 9 orphons, were left out of the earlier analysis of approximately 580 of the donors. Roughly uniform sequencing depth across donors was assumed in presence/absence analyses, although this assumption may not hold. Cytomegalovirus status was reported to be diagnosed by the classifier with high specificity and sensitivity in both the original and validation cohorts. Some IMGT-functional V segments, including TRBV6-2 and TRBV6-3, could not be told apart with the 87-base-pair reads, so those segments were excluded. A further reported finding was that TCR beta sequences accurately predicted the HLA-A and HLA-B alleles for most subjects in the first cohort. According to a later analysis, most CMV-associated TCR beta chains appeared to be HLA-restricted, and the HLA associations seemed to be driven largely by CMV exposure. HLA typing was unavailable for some donors at each locus, so association tests used only the typed subset. Assigning TCR associations to individual alleles was difficult when HLA alleles, especially DR and DQ, strongly co-occurred.

In total, roughly 670 healthy bone marrow donors made up the cohort. At the time of sampling, every cohort member was nominally healthy, though immune exposures that went unrecorded were likely present. The donor tested CMV seronegative and was one of the 352 seronegative cohort members. A peripheral blood sample was collected from each donor, and TCR beta sequencing was performed on peripheral blood mononuclear cells. Genomic DNA was extracted from the blood cell samples with the Qiagen DNeasy Blood Extraction Kit. Library generation was performed with the immunoSEQ multiplex PCR assay. For the multiplex PCR, a mixture combining 60 forward primers for TCR Vbeta segments and 13 reverse primers for TCR Jbeta segments was used. The CDR3 region of rearranged TCR beta genes was amplified from genomic DNA by a multiplex PCR assay. The amplified TCR beta libraries were sequenced on the Illumina HiSeq System as 87-base-pair reads. In the source study's methods: Across the 670 or so repertoires, a later analysis counted 60 million to 90 million unique TCR beta chains, 9 million to 14 million of which were shared by at least two donors. Raw reads were error-corrected and collapsed into unique sequences by a nearest-neighbor algorithm in which closely related sequences were merged to remove PCR and sequencing errors. V, D and J gene segments were assigned by aligning CDR3 sequences to IMGT reference sequences. For a sequence to be retained, a match of at least six nucleotides was required to both a V gene segment and a J gene segment. A rearrangement was called productive if the CDR3 had no stop codons and remained in frame with V and J, and every other rearrangement was called non-productive. CDR3 was defined by IMGT convention, running from the second conserved V-encoded cysteine to the conserved J-encoded phenylalanine. In an earlier analysis of 500 to 650 of the donors, sequences lacking an unambiguous match to a single V gene segment were excluded. An earlier analysis of 500 to 600 of the donors classified V segments as functional when productive rearrangements were above 56.7% and as segregating when the standard deviation between donors was above 5%. A statistical classification framework was built to diagnose cytomegalovirus status from the catalog of TCR beta chain sequences. V and J gene assignment, in a later analysis, came from comparing TCR nucleotide sequences with IMGT/GENE-DB human TR gene sequences. The TCRdist pipeline was used in a later analysis to assign CDR3 sequences and most-parsimonious VDJ recombination scenarios. In a later analysis, each TCR beta chain was defined by its CDR3 amino acid sequence together with its V-gene family, and reads lacking a unique V-gene family were excluded. To address suspected cross-contamination and a sequencing artifact, a later analysis removed 550 to 750 highly shared, low-generation-probability nucleotide sequences. In a later analysis, a clonal expansion index was calculated for each public chain from normalized within-repertoire ranks of inferred template counts. A later analysis computed generation probabilities with a VDJ recombination model fitted to out-of-frame rearrangements, and checked the results against IGoR. A later analysis scored TCR-TCR, TCR-HLA and TCR-CMV co-occurrence with hypergeometric tests, applying a repertoire-size bias correction to TCR pairs. A later analysis estimated false discovery rates by permuting HLA or CMV assignments 20 times. In a later analysis, co-occurring TCRs were grouped with DBSCAN, and TCRdist sequence similarity was added when clustering was performed within HLA-allele-positive subsets. Co-occurrence clustering excluded repertoires with fewer than 30,000 or more than 120,000 public chains, plus five with anomalous nucleotide sharing. The clones in this table, taken by TCRdb from immuneACCESS, are in-frame only. Not every clone is retained; where verified, under half of the shortfall comes from an unresolved V gene, and the cause of the rest is unknown. V and J calls and clone size follow that table, whereas D and trimming were derived from the DNA. This sample comprises about 150,000 clones, around 83% of them detected only once. About 2.4% of the sample belongs to the ten largest clones.

The cysteine opens and the phenylalanine closes a CDR3 of 13 amino acids. Of the read, only the CDR3 DNA is kept; its 39 bases are in frame from base 1. The V and J ends are trimmed by 7 bases and 8 bases, leaving 17 bases between them. The germline V gene (reference sequence) provides CDR1 MNHEY and CDR2 SMNVEV. This clone was detected once. The antigen this receptor binds is unknown. Qualities for individual bases were not recorded, and no much larger clone is one base off. The sequence was obtained from a woman aged 18-29 years in good health and CMV-seronegative. The chain employs TRBV27 and TRBJ1-2, and perhaps TRBD1 as D gene, on 5 matching bases. The sample comprised PBMCs. The CDR3 here reads CASKTPGGTGYTF. Read as DNA, the sequence is TGTGCCAGCAAAACCCCCGGCGGGACGGGCTACACCTTC.